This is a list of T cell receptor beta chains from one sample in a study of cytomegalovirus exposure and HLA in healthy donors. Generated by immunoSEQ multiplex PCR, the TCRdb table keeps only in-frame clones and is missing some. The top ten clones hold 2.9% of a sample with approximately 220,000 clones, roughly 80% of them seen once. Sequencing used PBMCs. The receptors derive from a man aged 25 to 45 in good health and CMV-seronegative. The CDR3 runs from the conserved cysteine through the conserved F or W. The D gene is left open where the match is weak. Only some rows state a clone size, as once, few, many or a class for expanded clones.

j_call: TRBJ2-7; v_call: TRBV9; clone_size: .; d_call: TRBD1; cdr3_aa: CASSDNRGWEQYF; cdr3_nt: TGTGCCAGCAGTGACAACAGGGGATGGGAGCAGTACTTC
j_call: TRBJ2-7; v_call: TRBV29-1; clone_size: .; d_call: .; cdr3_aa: CSVTGFKDEQYF; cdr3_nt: TGCAGCGTGACGGGGTTTAAGGACGAGCAGTACTTC
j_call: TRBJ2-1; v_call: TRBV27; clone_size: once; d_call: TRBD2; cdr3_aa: CASSLGQRGYNEQFF; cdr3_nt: TGTGCCAGCAGTTTAGGGCAGCGGGGCTACAATGAGCAGTTCTTC
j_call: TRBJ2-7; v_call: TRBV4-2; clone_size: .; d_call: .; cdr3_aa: CASSQASDLTYEQYF; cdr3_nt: TGTGCCAGCAGCCAGGCCTCGGACTTGACCTACGAGCAGTACTTC
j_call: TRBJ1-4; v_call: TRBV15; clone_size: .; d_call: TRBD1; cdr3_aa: CATSREDRDFEKLFF; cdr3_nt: TGTGCCACCAGCAGAGAGGACAGGGATTTCGAAAAACTGTTTTTT
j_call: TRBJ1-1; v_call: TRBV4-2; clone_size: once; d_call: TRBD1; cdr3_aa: CASSQGQGEYYTEAFF; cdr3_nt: TGTGCCAGCAGCCAAGGACAGGGGGAATATTACACTGAAGCTTTCTTT
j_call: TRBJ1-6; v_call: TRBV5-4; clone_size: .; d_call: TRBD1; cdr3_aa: CASSSGVYRGQGNSPLHF; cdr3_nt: TGTGCCAGCAGCTCCGGGGTATACAGGGGGCAAGGGAATTCACCCCTCCACTTT
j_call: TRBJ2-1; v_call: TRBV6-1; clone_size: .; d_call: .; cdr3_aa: CASTGTALNEQFF; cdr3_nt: TGTGCCAGCACTGGGACTGCTCTCAATGAGCAGTTCTTC
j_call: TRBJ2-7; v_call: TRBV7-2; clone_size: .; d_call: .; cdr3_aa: CASSLVGSGYEQYF; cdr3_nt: TGTGCCAGCAGCTTAGTGGGGTCAGGGTACGAGCAGTACTTC
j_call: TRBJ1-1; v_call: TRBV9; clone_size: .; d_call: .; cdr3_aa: CASSDGFPGGGGRAEAFF; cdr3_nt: TGTGCCAGCAGCGATGGGTTTCCGGGGGGCGGAGGTAGGGCTGAAGCTTTCTTT
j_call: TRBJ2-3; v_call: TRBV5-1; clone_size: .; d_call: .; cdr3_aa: CASSLGQFTDTQYF; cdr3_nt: TGCGCCAGCAGCTTGGGACAGTTCACAGATACGCAGTATTTT
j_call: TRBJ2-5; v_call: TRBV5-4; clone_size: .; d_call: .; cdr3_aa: CASSQNRVGQETQYF; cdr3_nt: TGTGCCAGCAGCCAGAACAGGGTTGGGCAAGAGACCCAGTACTTC
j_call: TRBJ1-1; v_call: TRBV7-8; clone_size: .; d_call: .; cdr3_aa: CASSFAAGGLNTEAFF; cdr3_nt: TGTGCCAGCAGCTTCGCCGCGGGGGGACTGAACACTGAAGCTTTCTTT
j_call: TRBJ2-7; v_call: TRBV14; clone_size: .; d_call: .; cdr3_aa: CASSHSGLKIEQYF; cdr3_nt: TGTGCCAGCAGCCACTCGGGATTAAAGATCGAGCAGTACTTC
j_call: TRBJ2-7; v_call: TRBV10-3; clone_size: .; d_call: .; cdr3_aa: CAISEAEGRSYEQYF; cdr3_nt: TGTGCCATCAGTGAGGCGGAGGGGAGGTCCTACGAGCAGTACTTC
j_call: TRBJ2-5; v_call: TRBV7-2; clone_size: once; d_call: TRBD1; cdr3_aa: CASSSSGGRETQYF; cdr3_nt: TGTGCCAGCAGCTCCTCAGGGGGCCGGGAGACCCAGTACTTC
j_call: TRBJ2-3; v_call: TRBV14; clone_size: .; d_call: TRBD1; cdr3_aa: CASSSSLRDRLYF; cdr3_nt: TGTGCCAGCAGCTCCTCTCTCCGGGACAGGTTGTATTTT
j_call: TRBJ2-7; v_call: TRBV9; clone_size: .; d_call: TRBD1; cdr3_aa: CASSVGTGDTYEQYF; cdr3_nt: TGTGCCAGCAGCGTAGGGACAGGGGATACCTACGAGCAGTACTTC
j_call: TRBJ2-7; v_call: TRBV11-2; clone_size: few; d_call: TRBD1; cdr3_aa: CASSLVQGASEQYF; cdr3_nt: TGTGCCAGCAGCTTAGTACAGGGGGCAAGTGAGCAGTACTTC
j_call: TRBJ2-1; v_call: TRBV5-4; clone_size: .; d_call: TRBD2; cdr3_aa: CASSFTSGGAGEQFF; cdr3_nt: TGTGCCAGCAGCTTCACTAGCGGGGGGGCTGGGGAGCAGTTCTTC
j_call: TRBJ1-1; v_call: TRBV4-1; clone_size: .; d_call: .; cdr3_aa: CASSQDGGFRMNTEAFF; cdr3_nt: TGCGCCAGCAGCCAAGATGGCGGCTTTAGGATGAACACTGAAGCTTTCTTT
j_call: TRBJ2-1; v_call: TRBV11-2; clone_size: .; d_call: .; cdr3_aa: CASSLDTGYDEQFF; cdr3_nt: TGTGCCAGCAGCTTAGACACAGGGTATGATGAGCAGTTCTTC
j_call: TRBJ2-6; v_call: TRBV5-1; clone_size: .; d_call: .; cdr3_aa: CASSLDYRAGPGASVLTF; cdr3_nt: TGCGCCAGCAGCTTGGATTACAGGGCCGGGCCTGGGGCCAGCGTCCTGACTTTC
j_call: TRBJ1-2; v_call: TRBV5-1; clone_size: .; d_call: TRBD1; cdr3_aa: CASSPGTGANYGYTF; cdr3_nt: TGCGCCAGCAGCCCCGGGACAGGAGCTAACTATGGCTACACCTTC
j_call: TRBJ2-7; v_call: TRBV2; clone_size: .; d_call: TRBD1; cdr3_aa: CASKGQGPSYEQYF; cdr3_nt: TGTGCCAGCAAAGGACAGGGGCCTTCCTACGAGCAGTACTTC
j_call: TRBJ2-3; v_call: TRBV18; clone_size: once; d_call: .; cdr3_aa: CASSRAGSTDTQYF; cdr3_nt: TGTGCCAGCTCACGGGCGGGGAGCACAGATACGCAGTATTTT
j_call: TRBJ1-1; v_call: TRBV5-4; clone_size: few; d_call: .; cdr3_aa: CASSFRGDYTEAFF; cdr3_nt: TGTGCCAGCAGCTTTCGGGGTGATTACACTGAAGCTTTCTTT
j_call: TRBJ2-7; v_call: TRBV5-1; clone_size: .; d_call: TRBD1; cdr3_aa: CASSRDRLDLNEQYF; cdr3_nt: TGCGCCAGCAGCCGGGACAGGCTCGATCTGAACGAGCAGTACTTC
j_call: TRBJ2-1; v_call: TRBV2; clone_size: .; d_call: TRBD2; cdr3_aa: CASSLEAGGYNEQFF; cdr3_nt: TGTGCCAGCAGTTTGGAGGCGGGGGGGTACAATGAGCAGTTCTTC
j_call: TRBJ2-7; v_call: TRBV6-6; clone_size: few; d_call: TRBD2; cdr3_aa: CASSYLAGYEQYF; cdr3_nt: TGTGCCAGCAGTTACCTAGCGGGCTACGAGCAGTACTTC
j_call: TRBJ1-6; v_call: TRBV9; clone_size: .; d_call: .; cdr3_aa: CASSLRLNSPLHF; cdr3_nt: TGTGCCAGCAGCTTACGGTTGAATTCACCCCTCCACTTT
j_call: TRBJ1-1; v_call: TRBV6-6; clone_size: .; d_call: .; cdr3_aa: CASSYAGQENTEAFF; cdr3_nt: TGTGCCAGCAGTTACGCTGGACAAGAGAACACTGAAGCTTTCTTT
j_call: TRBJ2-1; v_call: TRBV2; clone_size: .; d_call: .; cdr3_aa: CASSDSGRSYNEQFF; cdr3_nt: TGTGCCAGCAGCGATAGCGGACGCTCCTACAATGAGCAGTTCTTC
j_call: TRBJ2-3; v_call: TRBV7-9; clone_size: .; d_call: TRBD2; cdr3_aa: CASSRSGGMVGTQYF; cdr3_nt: TGTGCCAGCAGCCGGAGCGGGGGGATGGTCGGAACGCAGTATTTT
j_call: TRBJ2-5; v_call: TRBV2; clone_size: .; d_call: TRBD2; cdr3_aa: CASSLAGGLETQYF; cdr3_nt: TGTGCCAGTTCCCTAGCGGGGGGGCTTGAGACCCAGTACTTC
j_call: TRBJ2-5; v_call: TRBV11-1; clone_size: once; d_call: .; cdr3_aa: CASSSLSGHEETQYF; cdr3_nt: TGTGCCAGCAGCTCCCTCAGCGGGCATGAAGAGACCCAGTACTTC
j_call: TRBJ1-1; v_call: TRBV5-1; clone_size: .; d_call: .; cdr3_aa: CASSADGGGTEAFF; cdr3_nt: TGCGCCAGCAGCGCGGACGGAGGAGGCACTGAAGCTTTCTTT
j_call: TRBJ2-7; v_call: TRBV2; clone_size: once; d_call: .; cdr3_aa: CASSDFLAYEQYF; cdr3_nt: TGTGCCAGCAGTGATTTCCTTGCCTACGAGCAGTACTTC
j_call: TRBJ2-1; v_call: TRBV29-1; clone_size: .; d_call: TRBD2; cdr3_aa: CSVEGSGGYNEQFF; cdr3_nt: TGCAGCGTTGAAGGGAGCGGGGGCTACAATGAGCAGTTCTTC
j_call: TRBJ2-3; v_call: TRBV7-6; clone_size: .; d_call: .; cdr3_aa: CASSLIRRGTQYF; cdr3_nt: TGTGCCAGCAGCTTGATCCGCCGAGGTACGCAGTATTTT
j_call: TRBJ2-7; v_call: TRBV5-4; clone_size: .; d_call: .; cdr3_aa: CASSLKAGPTYEQYF; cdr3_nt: TGTGCCAGCAGCTTGAAAGCGGGCCCTACCTACGAGCAGTACTTC
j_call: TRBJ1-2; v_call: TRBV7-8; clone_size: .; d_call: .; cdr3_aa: CASSSSIDIYGYTF; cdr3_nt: TGTGCCAGCAGCTCCTCAATTGACATTTATGGCTACACCTTC
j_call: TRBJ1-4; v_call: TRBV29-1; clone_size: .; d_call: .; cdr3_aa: CSVVDIANEKLFF; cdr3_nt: TGCAGCGTGGTCGACATCGCCAATGAAAAACTGTTTTTT
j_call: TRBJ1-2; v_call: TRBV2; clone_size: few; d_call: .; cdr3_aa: CASIKDSHGYTF; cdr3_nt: TGTGCCAGCATCAAGGACAGCCATGGCTACACCTTC
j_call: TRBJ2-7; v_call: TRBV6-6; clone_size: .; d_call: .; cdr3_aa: CASSYSASGYEQYF; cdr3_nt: TGTGCCAGCAGTTACTCGGCGTCAGGCTACGAGCAGTACTTC
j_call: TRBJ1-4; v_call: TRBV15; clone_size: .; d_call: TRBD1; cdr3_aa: CATSQGDHRNEKLFF; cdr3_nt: TGTGCCACCAGCCAGGGGGACCATAGGAATGAAAAACTGTTTTTT
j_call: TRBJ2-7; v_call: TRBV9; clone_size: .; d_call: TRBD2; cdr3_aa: CASSPGLAGGPREQYF; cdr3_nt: TGTGCCAGCAGCCCCGGACTAGCGGGGGGACCGCGCGAGCAGTACTTC
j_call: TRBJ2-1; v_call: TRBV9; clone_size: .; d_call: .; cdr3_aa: CASAYVGRGSDEQFF; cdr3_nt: TGTGCCAGCGCCTACGTCGGGCGGGGAAGCGATGAGCAGTTCTTC
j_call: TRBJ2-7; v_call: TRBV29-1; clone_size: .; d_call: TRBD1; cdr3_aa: CSARGRGDRGSYEQYF; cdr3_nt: TGCAGCGCTCGCGGCAGGGGAGACAGGGGATCCTACGAGCAGTACTTC
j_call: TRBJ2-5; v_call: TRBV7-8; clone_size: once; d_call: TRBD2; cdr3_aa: CASGLAGGRETQYF; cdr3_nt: TGTGCCAGTGGACTAGCGGGGGGTAGAGAGACCCAGTACTTC
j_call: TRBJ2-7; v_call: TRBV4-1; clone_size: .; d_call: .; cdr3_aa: CASSQDRSYSYEQYF; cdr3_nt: TGCGCCAGCAGCCAAGATCGTTCCTACTCCTACGAGCAGTACTTC
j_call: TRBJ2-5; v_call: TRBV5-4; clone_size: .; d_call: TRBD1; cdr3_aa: CASSSRDRQETQYF; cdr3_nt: TGTGCCAGCAGCTCCCGGGACAGACAAGAGACCCAGTACTTC
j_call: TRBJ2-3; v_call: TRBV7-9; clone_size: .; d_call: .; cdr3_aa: CASSFTGDTQYF; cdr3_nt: TGTGCCAGCAGCTTTACGGGAGATACGCAGTATTTT
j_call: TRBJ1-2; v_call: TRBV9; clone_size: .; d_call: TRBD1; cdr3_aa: CASRGQTYYGYTF; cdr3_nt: TGTGCCAGCAGGGGACAGACGTACTATGGCTACACCTTC
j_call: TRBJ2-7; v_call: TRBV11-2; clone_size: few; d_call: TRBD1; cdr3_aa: CASSPDRGYSYEQYF; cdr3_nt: TGTGCCAGCAGCCCGGACAGGGGCTACTCCTACGAGCAGTACTTC
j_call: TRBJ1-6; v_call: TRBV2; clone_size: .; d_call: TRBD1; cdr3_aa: CASSEGGTGRHSPLHF; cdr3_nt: TGTGCCAGCAGTGAAGGGGGGACAGGCCGACATTCACCCCTCCACTTT
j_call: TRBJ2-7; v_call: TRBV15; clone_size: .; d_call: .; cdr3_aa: CATSRDQGRTYEQYF; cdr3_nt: TGTGCCACCAGCAGAGATCAGGGGAGAACCTACGAGCAGTACTTC